These 26 T cell receptor beta chains share one sample of origin, sequenced in a study. TCRdb redid the calling of the 5' RACE reads with MiXCR, one entry per CDR3 protein. The data contain about 62,000 distinct CDR3 sequences, 25% to 30% of them singletons. Sequenced material: tumor-infiltrating naive CD4+ T cells sorted from the breast tumor. The subset denotes: naive CD4+ T cells, CD4+CD45RA+CD25-. The receptors here all came from a female donor with breast cancer.

This clonotype was detected only a few times. CDR3 bases: TGTGCCAGCAGCTCCACTAGCGGCTCCTACGAGCAGTACTTC. This sequence encodes CASSSTSGSYEQYF. V and J are TRBV7-2 and TRBJ2-7; 8 bases match TRBD2. The germline gives CDR1 SGHTA, CDR2 FQGNSA. CDR3 size: 14 residues. V lost 4 bases to trimming and J lost 0 bases; unmatched junction nucleotides: 2. Based on the CDR3 plus reference TRBV7-2 and TRBJ2-7, the full variable domain is GAGVSQSPSNKVTEKGKDVELRCDPISGHTALYWYRQSLGQGLEFLIYFQGNSAPDKSGLPSDRFSAERTGGSVSTLTIQRTQQEDSAVYLCASSSTSGSYEQYFGPGTRLTVT.

This clonotype was found a few times. This sequence joins TRBV20-1 and TRBJ2-1; possible D gene TRBD2, 6 bases. Germline V lookup: CDR1 DFQATT, CDR2 SNEGSKA (reference sequence). V was shortened by 3 bases and J by 2 bases, with 11 bases between the two germline ends. The CDR3 is 14 residues long. The CDR3 bases are TGCAGTGCTAGCGGGAGATGGACCTACAATGAGCAGTTCTTC. Its translation: CSASGRWTYNEQFF.

This clonotype has more than one count but fewer than ten. The chain carries TRBV7-9 and TRBJ1-2; no clear D gene. Trimming shortened V by 1 base and J by 4 bases, and 10 bases separated the two germline ends. This CDR3 region has 14 residues. The V gene's germline CDR1 is SEHNR and CDR2 FQNEAQ (reference sequence). This CDR3 is CASSLDSGFYGYTF. DNA for the CDR3: TGTGCCAGCAGCTTAGATTCGGGGTTCTATGGCTACACCTTC.

This clonotype was observed a handful of times. V is TRBV15 and J is TRBJ1-3; D call uncertain. Trimming left V 0 bases short and J 3 bases short, with 9 bases between. This CDR3 contains 15 residues. From germline, CDR1 is LNHNV and CDR2 YYDKDF (reference sequence). CDR3 DNA: TGTGCCACCAGCAGAGATCGTGTTAGTGGAAACACCATATATTTT. It specifies CATSRDRVSGNTIYF.

The chain joins TRBV5-1 to TRBJ1-2, with no clear D. The V end lost 4 bases, the J end lost 4 bases, and 17 bases lay between the germline ends. Germline CDR1 reads SGHRS; CDR2 reads YFSETQ. The CDR3 has 15 amino acids. CDR3 coding DNA: TGCGCCAGCAGCCCTACCGCGACCAACAGCTATGGCTACACCTTC. Protein: CASSPTATNSYGYTF.

This clonotype was counted only a few times. The chain employs TRBV7-9 and TRBJ2-2; D perhaps matches TRBD2 (6 bases). Per germline, CDR1 SEHNR and CDR2 FQNEAQ (reference sequence). V dropped 5 bases and J dropped 5 bases, with 9 bases sitting between them. The CDR3 loop spans 13 amino acids. The CDR3 spells CASSVGGTGELFF. The CDR3, as DNA: TGTGCCAGCAGCGTCGGGGGAACCGGGGAGCTGTTTTTT.

The chain uses TRBV6-1 and TRBJ1-5; D not resolved. Germline-derived CDR1 and CDR2 are MNHNS and SASEGT. V was shortened by 1 base and J by 1 base, with 5 bases between the two germline ends. The CDR3 totals 14 residues. The DNA for the CDR3 is TGTGCCAGCAGTGAAGTACGGAGCAATCAGCCCCAGCATTTT. The encoded protein is CASSEVRSNQPQHF.

The chain combines TRBV6-6 with TRBJ1-1; D gene uncertain. The CDR3 has 15 residues. Germline V CDR1 and CDR2: MNHNY, SVGAGI (reference sequence). Deletions cut 0 bases from V and 1 base from J, with 9 bases between. The CDR3 DNA sequence: TGTGCCAGCAGTTACTCGAGATTTGCGAACACTGAAGCTTTCTTT. It codes for CASSYSRFANTEAFF.

The V gene is TRBV7-6, the J gene TRBJ1-2; 10 nucleotides line up with TRBD1. The CDR3 is made up of 13 amino acids. With 5 bases clipped from V and 8 bases from J, the junction kept 5 bases outside the gene matches. Germline V CDR1 and CDR2: SGHVS, FNYEAQ. The CDR3 nucleotides read TGTGCCAGCAGCGAAGACAGGGGGCTCGGCTACACCTTC. Its protein product is CASSEDRGLGYTF.

A few counts support this clonotype. This CDR3 reads CASSDDRGTYGYTF. The CDR3 DNA reads TGCGCCAGCAGCGACGACAGGGGGACATATGGCTACACCTTC. This chain joins TRBV5-1 and TRBJ1-2; 9 bases fit TRBD1. Losses at the gene ends were 4 bases for V and 5 bases for J; bases not matched to a gene: 6. CDR3 length: 14 amino acids. The germline gives CDR1 SGHRS, CDR2 YFSETQ.

The chain is built from TRBV6-6 and TRBJ2-2, with a tentative D call TRBD1 (6 bases). CDR3 length: 14 amino acids. V gave up 7 bases and J gave up 1 base, with 10 bases separating them. Looked up from germline, CDR1 is MNHNY and CDR2 is SVGAGI (reference sequence). The CDR3 sequence: CASNGGLNTGELFF. DNA for the CDR3: TGTGCCAGCAATGGGGGCTTGAACACCGGGGAGCTGTTTTTT.

V gene TRBV3-1 combines with J gene TRBJ1-1; TRBD1 matches at 8 bases. CDR3 length: 15 residues. V dropped 6 bases and J dropped 7; count of bases not matched to a gene: 13. Germline assignment: CDR1 LGHDT and CDR2 YNNKEL (reference sequence). The CDR3: CASSRAATGAREAFF. CDR3 DNA sequence: TGTGCCAGCAGTCGGGCGGCGACAGGGGCGCGTGAAGCTTTCTTT. The full variable domain, rest sourced from reference TRBV3-1 and TRBJ1-1, is DTAVSQTPKYLVTQMGNDKSIKCEQNLGHDTMYWYKQDSKKFLKIMFSYNNKELIINETVPNRFSPKSPDKAHLNLHINSLELGDSAVYFCASSRAATGAREAFFGQGTRLTVV.

The gene calls are TRBV6-2 or TRBV6-3 and TRBJ2-7; TRBD1 aligns across 10 bases. The germline CDR1 and CDR2 sequences are MNHEY and SVGEGT. J gave up 3 bases and V 3 bases, and 11 bases lay outside the gene matches. CDR3 length equals 17 residues. The chain's CDR3 is CASSYVLHGQGDYEQYF. CDR3 nucleotides: TGTGCCAGCAGTTATGTGCTCCATGGACAGGGGGACTACGAGCAGTACTTC.

Concerning this clonotype itself: Germline and junction disagree at one end, which may indicate a read error. The CDR3 bases are TGTGCCGGCAGCCCCGGGACAGGGACTGAAGCTTTCTTT. It is translated as CAGSPGTGTEAFF. This chain uses TRBV6-2 or TRBV6-3 with TRBJ1-1; 9 nucleotides line up with TRBD1. The CDR3 contains 13 residues. From germline, CDR1 is MNHEY and CDR2 SVGEGT.

The gene calls are TRBV3-1 and TRBJ2-1; 13 bases map to TRBD2. The CDR3 has 20 amino acids. V lost 0 bases, J lost 5 bases, and 13 bases stayed unmatched. Germline values: CDR1 LGHDT, CDR2 YNNKEL (reference sequence). The CDR3 protein is CASSQDLLAGGPVLDNEQFF. The CDR3 bases are TGTGCCAGCAGCCAAGATCTACTAGCGGGAGGGCCTGTCTTAGACAATGAGCAGTTCTTC.

The rearrangement uses TRBV5-5 and TRBJ2-5, with no clear D. CDR1 and CDR2 from the germline V gene are SGHKS and YYEKEE (reference sequence). V lost 0 bases, J lost 4 bases, and 7 bases lay in between. The CDR3 runs to 13 residues. The CDR3 spells CASSLEVVETQYF. The CDR3 DNA sequence: TGTGCCAGCAGCTTGGAGGTTGTAGAGACCCAGTACTTC.

This chain uses TRBV5-4 with TRBJ2-5; D might be TRBD2 (6 bases). Trimming took 4 bases from V and 1 from J, leaving 14 bases between them. CDR3 length equals 15 residues. CDR1 and CDR2 (germline): SGHNT, YYREEE (reference sequence). The CDR3 coding sequence is TGTGCCAGCAGCGGCCATTCGGGGGTCCAAGAGACCCAGTACTTC. This translates into CASSGHSGVQETQYF.

This clonotype was counted many times. Written as DNA, the CDR3 is TGTGCCGAGGCTGCTAACTATGGCTACACCTTC. Translating gives CAEAANYGYTF. The chain links TRBV7-2 to TRBJ1-2, with no clear D. CDR1 is SGHTA, CDR2 FQGNSA, per germline. V was pared by 11 bases and J by 0 bases, with 7 bases between. The CDR3 totals 11 residues.

A word on this clonotype: An end of the junction differs from the germline gene, which may be a read error. This chain links TRBV4-1 with TRBJ2-3, with TRBD2 identical over 13 bases. Looked up from germline, CDR1 is MGHRA and CDR2 is YSYEKL. This CDR3 contains 14 residues. The DNA of the CDR3 is TGCACCAGCAAGACTAGCGGGAGGTCAGATACGCAGTATTTT. It codes for CTSKTSGRSDTQYF.

V is TRBV7-3 and J is TRBJ2-2; TRBD1 aligns across 10 bases. This CDR3 has 18 amino acids. CDR1 is SGHTA and CDR2 is FQGTGA in the germline V gene. J gave up 5 bases and V 0 bases, and 9 bases lay outside the gene matches. CDR3 sequence (DNA): TGTGCCAGCAGCTTAACGGTGACAGGGGGCGCAGGGACCGGGGAGCTGTTTTTT. This codes for CASSLTVTGGAGTGELFF.

This sequence joins TRBV5-1 and TRBJ2-2; D not certain. The CDR3 consists of 13 residues. The V gene lost 2 bases and the J gene lost 2 bases, with 4 bases spanning the gap. Germline V lookup: CDR1 SGHRS, CDR2 YFSETQ. CDR3 protein: CASSFGNTGELFF. The CDR3 DNA reads TGCGCCAGCAGCTTCGGTAACACCGGGGAGCTGTTTTTT.

Ten or more counts support this clonotype. At one end, the junction sequence differs from germline, possibly due to a read error. The chain carries TRBV20-1 and TRBJ1-2; D gene ambiguous. This CDR3 region has 11 residues. CDR1 is DFQATT and CDR2 is SNEGSKA in the germline V gene (reference sequence). The CDR3 bases are TGCAGTGCTTCACGTCACCCGTATTTGGCCTTC. It translates to CSASRHPYLAF.

This clonotype was recorded at least ten times. The gene calls are TRBV5-1 and TRBJ1-2; 8 bases fit TRBD1. V was clipped by 1 base and J by 4 bases; unmatched bases: 18. CDR1 is SGHRS and CDR2 is YFSETQ in the germline V gene. The CDR3 extends over 19 amino acids. CDR3 in amino acids: CASSLPWTNEDRAPYGYTF. The CDR3 region has the DNA TGCGCCAGCAGCTTGCCCTGGACGAATGAGGACAGGGCACCCTATGGCTACACCTTC.

The rearrangement uses TRBV7-9 and TRBJ2-7; tentatively, D is TRBD1 or TRBD2 (6 bases each). CDR1 and CDR2 (germline): SEHNR, FQNEAQ (reference sequence). The V and J ends lost 5 bases and 0 bases respectively, with 14 bases between them. The length of the CDR3 is 15 residues. The CDR3 bases are TGTGCCAGCAGCCCCGGGGGCCCGAGCTCCTACGAGCAGTACTTC. Protein product: CASSPGGPSSYEQYF. Full variable domain (outside the CDR3, taken from reference TRBV7-9 and TRBJ2-7): DTGVSQNPRHKITKRGQNVTFRCDPISEHNRLYWYRQTLGQGPEFLTYFQNEAQLEKSRLLSDRFSAERPKGSFSTLEIQRTEQGDSAMYLCASSPGGPSSYEQYFGPGTRLTVT.

The V and J genes are TRBV7-9 and TRBJ1-2; D not resolved. CDR1 and CDR2 (germline): SEHNR, FQNEAQ (reference sequence). With 2 bases removed from V and 4 bases from J, the gap between germline ends came to 11 bases. The CDR3 spans 14 residues. CDR3 amino acids: CASSLTSSSYGYTF. The CDR3 DNA is TGTGCCAGCAGCTTAACAAGCAGTTCCTATGGCTACACCTTC. The entire variable domain, with the rest obtained from reference TRBV7-9 and TRBJ1-2, is as follows: DTGVSQNPRHKITKRGQNVTFRCDPISEHNRLYWYRQTLGQGPEFLTYFQNEAQLEKSRLLSDRFSAERPKGSFSTLEIQRTEQGDSAMYLCASSLTSSSYGYTFGSGTRLTVV.

About this clonotype: The conserved phenylalanine or tryptophan is not found at the CDR3 terminus, so this likely reflects a read error. This chain links TRBV5-1 with TRBJ1-1; D gene unclear. Germline V lookup: CDR1 SGHRS, CDR2 YFSETQ. The CDR3 totals 16 residues. Trimming shortened V by 7 bases and J by 4 bases, and 23 bases separated the two germline ends. DNA for the CDR3: TGCGCCAGCGGCCCCGGGCCCAGGACCCTGGGCACTGAAGCTTTCTCT. The encoded protein is CASGPGPRTLGTEAFS.